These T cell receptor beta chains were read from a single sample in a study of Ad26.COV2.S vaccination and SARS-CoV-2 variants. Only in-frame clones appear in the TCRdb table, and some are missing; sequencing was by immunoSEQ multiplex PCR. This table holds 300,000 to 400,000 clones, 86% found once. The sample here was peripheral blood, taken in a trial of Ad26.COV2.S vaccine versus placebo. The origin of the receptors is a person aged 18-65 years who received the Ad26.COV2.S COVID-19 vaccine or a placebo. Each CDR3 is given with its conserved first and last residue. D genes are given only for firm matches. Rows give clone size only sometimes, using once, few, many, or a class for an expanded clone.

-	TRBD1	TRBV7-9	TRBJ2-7	CASSFPGQGGYEQYF	TGTGCCAGCAGCTTCCCGGGACAGGGAGGCTACGAGCAGTACTTC
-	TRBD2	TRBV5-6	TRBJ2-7	CASSFAAGDYEQYF	TGTGCCAGCAGCTTCGCGGCGGGAGACTACGAGCAGTACTTC
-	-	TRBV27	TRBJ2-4	CASSPIRGAKNIQYF	TGTGCCAGCAGCCCGATAAGGGGGGCCAAAAACATTCAGTACTTC
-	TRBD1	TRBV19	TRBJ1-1	CASIGQGRTEAFF	TGTGCCAGTATAGGACAGGGGCGGACTGAAGCTTTCTTT
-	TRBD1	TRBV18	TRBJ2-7	CASSPGTGEREQYF	TGTGCCAGCTCACCCGGGACAGGGGAACGCGAGCAGTACTTC
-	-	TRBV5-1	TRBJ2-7	CASSLEGSGSSYEQYF	TGCGCCAGCAGCTTGGAAGGTAGCGGCAGCTCCTACGAGCAGTACTTC
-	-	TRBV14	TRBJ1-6	CASSSGGVPANSPLHF	TGTGCCAGCAGCTCCGGTGGGGTTCCAGCTAATTCACCCCTCCACTTT
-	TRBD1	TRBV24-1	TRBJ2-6	CATSDSGTGNSGANVLTF	TGTGCCACCAGTGACTCCGGGACAGGGAACTCTGGGGCCAACGTCCTGACTTTC
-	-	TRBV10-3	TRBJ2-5	CATTGVAATAQETQYF	TGTGCCACCACCGGGGTCGCGGCGACCGCCCAAGAGACCCAGTACTTC
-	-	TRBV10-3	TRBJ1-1	CAISGGVGNTEAFF	TGTGCCATCAGCGGAGGGGTGGGGAACACTGAAGCTTTCTTT
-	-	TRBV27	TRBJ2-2	CASSLQGLLYGELFF	TGTGCCAGCAGTTTACAAGGTCTATTATACGGGGAGCTGTTTTTT
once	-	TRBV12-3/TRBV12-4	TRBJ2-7	CASSPTYEQYF	TGTGCCAGCAGTCCTACCTACGAGCAGTACTTC
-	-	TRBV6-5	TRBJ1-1	CASSYADLRVGTEAFF	TGTGCCAGCAGTTACGCCGACCTCAGGGTGGGCACTGAAGCTTTCTTT
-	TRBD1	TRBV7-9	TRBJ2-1	CASSETGTGVDEQFF	TGTGCCAGCAGCGAAACCGGGACAGGGGTTGACGAGCAGTTCTTC
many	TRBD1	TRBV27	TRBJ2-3	CASSNADRAGTQYF	TGTGCCAGCAGCAACGCGGACAGGGCAGGTACGCAGTATTTT
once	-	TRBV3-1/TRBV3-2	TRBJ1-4	CASSQGVGNEKLFF	TGTGCCAGCAGCCAAGGGGTAGGAAATGAAAAACTGTTTTTT
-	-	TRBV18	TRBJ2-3	CASLKGLSTDTQYF	TGTGCCAGCTTAAAGGGATTAAGCACAGATACGCAGTATTTT
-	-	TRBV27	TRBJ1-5	CASSRVLRTRQPQHF	TGTGCCAGCAGTAGGGTCCTTCGTACCCGTCAGCCCCAGCATTTT
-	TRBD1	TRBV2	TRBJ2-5	CASSGDRAQETQYF	TGTGCCAGCAGTGGAGACAGGGCACAAGAGACCCAGTACTTC
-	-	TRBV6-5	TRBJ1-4	CASSPGPTTNEKLFF	TGTGCCAGCAGTCCGGGACCGACGACTAATGAAAAACTGTTTTTT
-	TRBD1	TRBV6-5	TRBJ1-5	CASSSTGWNNQPQHF	TGTGCCAGCAGTTCGACAGGGTGGAACAATCAGCCCCAGCATTTT
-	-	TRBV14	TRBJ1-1	CASSQRTGWAFF	TGTGCCAGCAGCCAAAGAACCGGCTGGGCTTTCTTT
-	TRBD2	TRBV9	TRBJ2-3	CASSVESSGGSTDTQYF	TGTGCCAGCAGCGTAGAGTCTAGCGGGGGTAGCACAGATACGCAGTATTTT
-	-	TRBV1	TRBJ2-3	CTSSQETTSRGGTDTQYF	TGCACCAGCAGCCAAGAGACAACCTCGCGGGGGGGCACAGATACGCAGTATTTT
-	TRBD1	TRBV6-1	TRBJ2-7	CASYGQGISSYEQYF	TGTGCCAGTTACGGACAGGGGATCAGCTCCTACGAGCAGTACTTC
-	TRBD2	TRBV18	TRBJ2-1	CASSRTSGAYNEQFF	TGTGCCAGCTCACGGACTAGCGGGGCGTACAATGAGCAGTTCTTC
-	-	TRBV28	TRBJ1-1	CASSLGTLWTEAFF	TGTGCCAGCAGTTTAGGGACCCTATGGACTGAAGCTTTCTTT
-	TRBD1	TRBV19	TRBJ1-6	CASSMGWEGARIPLHF	TGTGCCAGTAGTATGGGATGGGAGGGGGCGCGAATACCCCTCCACTTT
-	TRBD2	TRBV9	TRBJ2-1	CASSAQTLAGETYNEQFF	TGTGCCAGCAGCGCCCAGACCTTAGCGGGGGAGACCTACAATGAGCAGTTCTTC
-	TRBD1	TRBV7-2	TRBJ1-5	CASSSQGVQPQHF	TGTGCCAGCAGCTCACAGGGGGTTCAGCCCCAGCATTTT
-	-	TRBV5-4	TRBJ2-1	CASSLGTASYNEQFF	TGTGCCAGCAGCTTGGGGACAGCTTCCTACAATGAGCAGTTCTTC
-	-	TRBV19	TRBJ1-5	CASSILLTTLTHQPQHF	TGTGCCAGTAGTATACTCCTAACGACACTAACTCATCAGCCCCAGCATTTT
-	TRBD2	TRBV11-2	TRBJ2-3	CASSLLSGASTDTQYF	TGTGCCAGCAGCTTACTTAGCGGGGCCAGCACAGATACGCAGTATTTT
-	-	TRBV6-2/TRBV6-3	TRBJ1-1	CASSSSRVMNTEAFF	TGTGCCAGCAGTTCCTCCAGGGTTATGAACACTGAAGCTTTCTTT
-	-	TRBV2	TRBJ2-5	CASEGKTQYF	TGTGCCAGCGAAGGAAAGACCCAGTACTTC
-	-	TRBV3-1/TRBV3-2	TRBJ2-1	CASSRTGYNEQFF	TGTGCCAGCAGCCGGACTGGATACAATGAGCAGTTCTTC
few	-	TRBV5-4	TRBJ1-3	CASSWAGGSGNTIYF	TGTGCCAGCAGCTGGGCTGGGGGCTCTGGAAACACCATATATTTT
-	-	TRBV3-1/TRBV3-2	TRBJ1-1	CASSQGQNTEAFF	TGTGCCAGCAGCCAAGGGCAGAACACTGAAGCTTTCTTT
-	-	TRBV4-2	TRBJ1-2	CASSQEMGRSGYTF	TGTGCCAGCAGCCAAGAAATGGGGCGGAGTGGCTACACCTTC
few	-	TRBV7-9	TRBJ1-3	CASSPDISLSGNTIYF	TGTGCCAGCAGCCCGGACATTTCGCTCTCTGGAAACACCATATATTTT
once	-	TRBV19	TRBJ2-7	CASSPQWGTWSPEQYF	TGTGCCAGTAGTCCCCAGTGGGGAACCTGGTCACCCGAGCAGTACTTC
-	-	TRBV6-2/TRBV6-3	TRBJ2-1	CASSYASPAQFF	TGTGCCAGCAGTTACGCCAGCCCGGCGCAGTTCTTC
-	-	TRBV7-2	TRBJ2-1	CASRIGGGPYNEQFF	TGTGCCAGCAGGATAGGGGGGGGCCCCTACAATGAGCAGTTCTTC
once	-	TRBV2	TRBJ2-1	CASTLWGPTGDNEQFF	TGTGCCAGCACCCTCTGGGGGCCTACGGGGGACAATGAGCAGTTCTTC
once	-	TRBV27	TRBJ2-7	CASSFGTGSYEQYF	TGTGCCAGCAGTTTCGGTACAGGGTCCTACGAGCAGTACTTC
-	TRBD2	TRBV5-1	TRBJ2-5	CASSFLGLRQETQYF	TGCGCCAGCAGCTTCTTGGGACTAAGACAAGAGACCCAGTACTTC